This T cell receptor (beta chain) was captured by sequencing in a study of shared clonotypes between healthy human individuals. On the study more broadly: The people who gave samples were a couple of women and a few men aged 18 to 49.

V dropped 7 bases and J dropped 5; count of bases not matched to a gene: 9. Germline CDR1 and CDR2: SGHVS and FQNEAQ. The CDR3 runs to 14 residues. Whole-study results and caveats: Naive subsets, compared against memory subsets, generally had larger estimated richness values.

Comment on this clone: Its antigen is not known.

TCRdb keeps only in-frame clones here, not all; method: immunoSEQ multiplex PCR. The sample shows roughly 2.6 million clones, around nine tenths of them seen only once. This chain connects TRBV7-8 to TRBJ2-5, with 8 bases aligning to TRBD2. This clonotype was obtained from a man aged 18-30 years in good health. Material: naive CD4+ T cells sorted from blood. Subset described: CD45RA+ positively selected. The CDR3 region has the DNA TGTGCCAGCACTCTGGGACTAGTGGGCGAGACCCAGTACTTC. It is translated as CASTLGLVGETQYF. The whole variable domain, remainder taken from reference TRBV7-8 and TRBJ2-5, is GAGVSQSPRYKVAKRGQDVALRCDPISGHVSLFWYQQALGQGPEFLTYFQNEAQLDKSGLPSDRFFAERPEGSVSTLKIQRTQQEDSAVYLCASTLGLVGETQYFGPGTRLLVL.